This T cell receptor beta chain originates from a study of technical replicates of blood from a few donors (dated by TCRdb to between 2016 and 2019). Points on this clone: What antigen it recognizes has not been identified. No qualities accompany the bases; no much larger clone lies one base away.

Libraries were prepared through the immunoSEQ multiplex PCR assay. In its TCRdb copy, this immuneACCESS table keeps in-frame sequences only and misses some clones. Where compared with another copy, unresolved V genes explain less than half of these, and the others have no known cause. In all, the sample holds about 60,000 clones, and roughly 86% of those were seen once. Clones ranked in the top ten supply just over 5% of the sample. The CDR3 runs 16 residues from the cysteine to the phenylalanine. Just CDR3 DNA is preserved here, 48 bases in frame from base 1. Relative to germline, V is missing 4 bases and J is missing 2 bases, with 7 bases of the junction outside any gene match. CDR1 and CDR2 (SGHDT, YYEEEE) derive from the germline V gene.

The rearrangement combines TRBV5-6 with TRBJ2-3; 10 junctional bases match TRBD1. The sequencing input was PBMCs. This TCR was recovered from a human donor in good health. Some clones in this sample may be carry-over from other donors' samples. The CDR3 loop reads CASSAGTGASTDTQYF. The nucleotide sequence is given as TGTGCCAGCAGCGCCGGGACAGGGGCGTCCACAGATACGCAGTATTTT. Where the CDR3 stops, the reference TRBV5-6 and TRBJ2-3 genes take over; the full variable domain is DAGVTQSPTHLIKTRGQQVTLRCSPKSGHDTVSWYQQALGQGPQFIFQYYEEEERQRGNFPDRFSGHQFPNYSSELNVNALLLGDSALYLCASSAGTGASTDTQYFGPGTRLTVL.